Each of the 30 T cell receptor beta chains below was sequenced from the same sample in a study of response to subunit inactivated influenza vaccine. Each CDR3 protein is one row after TCRdb ran MiXCR on the RT-PCR reads. Here the sample spans fewer than 550,000 distinct CDR3 sequences, about 25% being singletons. The starting material was CD4+ T cells sorted from PBMCs, obtained more than 4 days after vaccination. The receptors were sampled from a man aged 50 to 60 who received an inactivated influenza vaccine.

There are a few counts of this clonotype. The chain is built from TRBV12-3 or TRBV12-4 and TRBJ2-1, with 7 nucleotides matching TRBD1. The V segment lost 1 base and the J segment 8 bases; nucleotides outside the gene matches: 5. The CDR3 is 14 amino acids. Here the CDR3 DNA reads TGTGCCAGCAGTTTAGTGGCAGGGGGTCATGAGCAGTTCTTC. Residues: CASSLVAGGHEQFF.

The sample holds a few counts of this clonotype. V usage is TRBV25-1 and J usage is TRBJ2-2; 8 nucleotides align to TRBD1. V was clipped by 3 bases and J by 6 bases; unmatched bases: 6. Looked up from germline, CDR1 is MGHDK and CDR2 is SYGVNS. This CDR3 spans 15 amino acids. This CDR3 is CASSDPSTGAGELFF. The CDR3 nucleotides are TGTGCCAGCAGTGACCCCTCGACAGGGGCCGGGGAGCTGTTTTTT.

This clonotype was seen only a few times. V usage is TRBV5-6 and J usage is TRBJ1-1, with unresolved D. Germline values: CDR1 SGHDT, CDR2 YYEEEE. The CDR3 extends over 16 amino acids. Trimming shortened V by 0 bases and J by 6 bases, and 18 bases separated the two germline ends. For the CDR3, the DNA is TGTGCCAGCAGCTTGGAACGTGGGTCCGGGAGGGCTGAAGCTTTCTTT. It translates to CASSLERGSGRAEAFF.

The chain joins TRBV28 to TRBJ2-2; 8 bases fit TRBD2. The germline gives CDR1 MDHEN, CDR2 SYDVKM. Trimming cost V 5 bases and J 3 bases; bases outside gene matches: 11. This CDR3 has 17 amino acids. CDR3 in DNA: TGTGCCAGCAGTCCAGCGAAGCGGGAGAGCCACACCGGGGAGCTGTTTTTT. Protein product: CASSPAKRESHTGELFF.

This clonotype was seen more than once but under ten times. The rearrangement joins TRBV10-3 to TRBJ2-3; 11 positions agree with TRBD2. Germline V CDR1 and CDR2: ENHRY, SYGVKD. Trimming cost V 11 bases and J 0 bases; bases outside gene matches: 4. The CDR3 runs 14 residues. The CDR3 region has the DNA TGTGCCGTTAGCGGGGGGGTGAGCACAGATACGCAGTATTTT. Protein product: CAVSGGVSTDTQYF.

Written as DNA, the CDR3 is TGCAGTGCTAGAGTACCAGCTGAGGGGCGCGGCAATGAGCAGTTCTTC. Encoded protein: CSARVPAEGRGNEQFF. The J gene is TRBJ2-1, the V gene TRBV20-1; D possibly uses TRBD1 or TRBD2 (5 bases each). The V end was cut by 1 base, the J end by 6 bases, with 19 bases between. The germline gives CDR1 DFQATT, CDR2 SNEGSKA (reference sequence). This CDR3 region has 16 residues.

On this clonotype itself: The junction and the germline gene differ at one end; a read error may be behind it. V gene TRBV11-2 combines with J gene TRBJ2-1; TRBD1 might be the D (5 bases). Germline V lookup: CDR1 SGHAT, CDR2 FQNNGV. The CDR3 contains 15 residues. The CDR3 region is CASSLEIWGLIEQFF. The CDR3 DNA reads as TGTGCCAGCAGCCTAGAAATATGGGGCCTAATTGAGCAGTTCTTC.

V and J are TRBV5-5 and TRBJ1-5, with D unresolved. Germline lookup yields CDR1 SGHKS and CDR2 YYEKEE (reference sequence). The CDR3 contains 14 residues. The germline V and J ends were trimmed by 1 base and 0 bases, with 5 bases remaining between them. CDR3 sequence (DNA): TGTGCCAGCAGCTTGAAAATTAGCAATCAGCCCCAGCATTTT. Protein: CASSLKISNQPQHF.

In its sample, this clonotype was seen a few times. The genes are TRBV28 and TRBJ2-3; 8 bases align to TRBD1. The germline CDR1 and CDR2 sequences are MDHEN and SYDVKM. There are 15 residues in the CDR3. The J segment lost 5 bases and the V segment lost 8 bases, leaving 12 bases of the junction unmatched. CDR3 in DNA: TGTGCCAGCCTAACCCCCAGGGGGCTGGGAGATACGCAGTATTTT. Translating it yields CASLTPRGLGDTQYF.

V and J are TRBV29-1 and TRBJ2-5; tentatively, D is TRBD1 (6 bases). The CDR3 runs to 14 residues. From germline, CDR1 is SQVTM and CDR2 ANQGSEA. V lost 4 bases and J 1 base, leaving 13 bases between the germline ends. The CDR3 nucleotides read TGCAGCGTTGTATCCGGGACAATCCAAGAGACCCAGTACTTC. Translated, it gives CSVVSGTIQETQYF.

The rearrangement joins TRBV12-3 or TRBV12-4 to TRBJ1-5, with a possible D match to TRBD1 (6 bases). The CDR3 totals 15 residues. Trimming cost V 6 bases and J 4 bases, with 16 bases left between them. The CDR3 protein is CASSLNNRVNQPQHF. CDR3 DNA: TGTGCCAGCAGCTTAAACAACAGGGTAAATCAGCCCCAGCATTTT.

The chain is built from TRBV30 and TRBJ2-3; no clear D. Deletions cut 2 bases from V and 2 bases from J, with 5 bases between. The germline V gene has CDR1 GTSNPN and CDR2 SVGIG (reference sequence). The CDR3 consists of 12 residues. CDR3 residues: CAWSFATDTQYF. The CDR3 DNA reads as TGTGCCTGGAGTTTTGCCACAGATACGCAGTATTTT.

This chain uses TRBV20-1 with TRBJ2-5; 8 bases line up with TRBD2. V lost 0 bases to trimming and J lost 5 bases; unmatched junction nucleotides: 11. Germline V lookup: CDR1 DFQATT, CDR2 SNEGSKA (reference sequence). The CDR3 loop spans 16 amino acids. This chain's CDR3 is CSARDAVSGGAETQYF. DNA of the CDR3: TGCAGTGCTAGAGATGCGGTGAGCGGGGGCGCGGAGACCCAGTACTTC.

The chain joins TRBV7-9 to TRBJ2-7; D is perhaps TRBD2 (5 bases). The ends were cut back, 1 base at V and 5 bases at J, with 12 bases in the middle. This CDR3 is 14 amino acids long. Looked up from germline, CDR1 is SEHNR and CDR2 is FQNEAQ (reference sequence). The CDR3 sequence: CASSLGLFVHEQYF. The DNA of the CDR3 is TGTGCCAGCAGCTTAGGACTATTCGTACACGAGCAGTACTTC.

This clonotype has a handful of counts. The V gene is TRBV4-3, the J gene TRBJ2-7; D unclear. CDR1 and CDR2 (germline): LGHNA, YSLEER. The CDR3 has 13 residues. V was cut by 0 bases and J by 6 bases, with 9 bases left in between. CDR3 sequence (DNA): TGCGCCAGCAGCCAAGAATCGACTGGCGAGCAGTACTTC. The encoded protein is CASSQESTGEQYF.

The chain couples TRBV7-9 to TRBJ2-1, with 8 positions matching TRBD1. CDR3 size: 15 residues. The germline V gene has CDR1 SEHNR and CDR2 FQNEAQ (reference sequence). The J segment lost 8 bases and the V segment lost 5 bases, leaving 11 bases of the junction unmatched. The CDR3: CASSPNQGAWYEQFF. CDR3 nucleotides: TGTGCCAGCAGCCCCAACCAGGGGGCCTGGTATGAGCAGTTCTTC.

This clonotype was observed a handful of times. The chain links TRBV10-3 to TRBJ2-5; 12 nucleotides align to TRBD2. The CDR3 is 17 amino acids. V lost 3 bases, J lost 0 bases, and 5 bases stayed unmatched. The germline V gene has CDR1 ENHRY and CDR2 SYGVKD. CDR3 region: CAISETSGRSYQETQYF. In nucleotides, the CDR3 is TGTGCCATCAGTGAAACTAGCGGGAGGTCCTACCAAGAGACCCAGTACTTC.

This clonotype appeared a single time. This rearrangement joins TRBV6-1 to TRBJ2-5, with TRBD1 as a possible D gene (6 bases). The CDR3 spans 15 residues. Germline V gene lookup returns CDR1 MNHNS and CDR2 SASEGT. V was clipped by 6 bases and J by 5 bases, with 19 bases between them. CDR3 coding DNA: TGTGCCAGCAGAAGGCGTGGGGGCGCAGGGGAGACCCAGTACTTC. Its translation: CASRRRGGAGETQYF.

This chain uses TRBV2 with TRBJ2-1; D tentatively reads TRBD1 or TRBD2 (5 bases each). This CDR3 has 13 amino acids. Germline lookup yields CDR1 SNHLY and CDR2 FYNNEI. Trimming pared 4 bases from V and 4 bases from J, leaving 8 bases between. The CDR3 DNA follows: TGTGCCAGCAGTGGGGACGGATACAATGAGCAGTTCTTC. It specifies CASSGDGYNEQFF. The complete variable domain, with remaining parts taken from reference TRBV2 and TRBJ2-1, reads EPEVTQTPSHQVTQMGQEVILRCVPISNHLYFYWYRQILGQKVEFLVSFYNNEISEKSEIFDDQFSVERPDGSNFTLKIRSTKLEDSAMYFCASSGDGYNEQFFGPGTRLTVL.

This clonotype was seen a few times. The gene calls are TRBV10-3 and TRBJ2-1; TRBD2 might be the D (6 bases). Trimming took off 5 bases at V and 7 bases at J, with 12 bases between the two ends. The CDR3 sequence is 13 residues long. Germline assignment: CDR1 ENHRY and CDR2 SYGVKD. The CDR3 loop is CAISWTTQNEQFF. Written as DNA, the CDR3 is TGTGCCATCAGTTGGACTACTCAGAATGAGCAGTTCTTC.

V is TRBV6-5 and J is TRBJ1-1, with a possible D match to TRBD1 (5 bases). Germline V CDR1 and CDR2: MNHEY, SVGAGI. Trimming shortened V by 2 bases and J by 0 bases, and 7 bases separated the two germline ends. CDR3 length equals 14 residues. CDR3 loop: CASSYGGVNTEAFF. CDR3 sequence (DNA): TGTGCCAGCAGTTACGGGGGGGTGAACACTGAAGCTTTCTTT.

This clonotype was seen only a few times. The chain has TRBV7-2 and TRBJ2-1, with D possibly TRBD1 on 6 matching bases. CDR3 length equals 14 residues. V was cut by 4 bases and J by 4 bases, with 11 bases left in between. Germline V gene data show CDR1 as SGHTA and CDR2 as FQGNSA. As DNA, the CDR3 is TGTGCCAGCAGCTCCAATCAGGGGTACAATGAGCAGTTCTTC. Protein sequence: CASSSNQGYNEQFF.

V is TRBV6-5 and J is TRBJ1-2; D is undetermined. CDR1 is MNHEY, CDR2 SVGAGI, per germline. The CDR3 totals 12 residues. Trimming left V 10 bases short and J 2 bases short, with 11 bases between. The CDR3 loop is CATTRRNYGYTF. CDR3 DNA sequence: TGTGCCACTACCAGGAGGAACTATGGCTACACCTTC.

V is TRBV7-2 and J is TRBJ2-5, with unresolved D. The V end was cut by 1 base, the J end by 7 bases, with 7 bases between. The germline gives CDR1 SGHTA, CDR2 FQGNSA. This CDR3 is built from 12 residues. Written as DNA, the CDR3 is TGTGCCAGCAGCTTAGATTTCGGGACCCAGTACTTC. Protein product: CASSLDFGTQYF.

This CDR3 reads CASRRRGSTGELFF. Here the CDR3 DNA reads TGTGCCAGCAGGCGACGGGGTTCCACCGGGGAGCTGTTTTTT. The V and J genes are TRBV6-2 or TRBV6-3 and TRBJ2-2; D might be TRBD2 (5 bases). The CDR3 spans 14 residues. Germline V gives CDR1 MNHEY, CDR2 SVGEGT. Trimming removed 6 bases at V and 4 bases at J, with 12 bases between.

This clonotype was detected only a few times. The rearrangement joins TRBV10-3 to TRBJ2-2; maybe TRBD1 (5 bases). CDR1 and CDR2 (germline): ENHRY, SYGVKD. This CDR3 contains 13 residues. V lost 7 bases, J lost 3 bases, and 9 bases lay in between. This CDR3 is CAITRAYTGELFF. CDR3 nucleotides: TGTGCCATCACCAGGGCCTACACCGGGGAGCTGTTTTTT.

This clonotype turned up a few times. The chain combines TRBV7-2 with TRBJ2-7; D gene unclear. Germline lookup yields CDR1 SGHTA and CDR2 FQGNSA. The V gene lost 2 bases and the J gene lost 3 bases, with 11 bases spanning the gap. The CDR3 is made up of 14 amino acids. The CDR3 region has the DNA TGTGCCAGCAGCTTATTTGCTAAAGGCTACGAGCAGTACTTC. Translation: CASSLFAKGYEQYF.

The V and J genes are TRBV6-5 and TRBJ2-7; D possibly corresponds to TRBD1 (6 bases). In germline, CDR1 is MNHEY, CDR2 SVGAGI. Trimming took 2 bases from V and 3 from J, leaving 11 bases between them. The CDR3 loop spans 14 amino acids. The CDR3 loop reads CASSYQSQGYEQYF. Here the CDR3 DNA reads TGTGCCAGCAGTTACCAATCACAGGGCTACGAGCAGTACTTC.

In this sample, this clonotype turned up a few times. This chain joins TRBV21-1 and TRBJ2-5; no DNA check was done on the table's D call, TRBD1. TRBV21-1 has pseudogene status. This CDR3 contains 14 residues. CDR3 in amino acids: CASSKVGGRETQYF. CDR3 DNA: TGTGCCAGCAGCAAAGTGGGGGGGAGAGAGACCCAGTACTTC.

This clonotype has a handful of counts. The chain combines TRBV6-1 with TRBJ2-4, with D possibly TRBD2 on 5 matching bases. Germline assignment: CDR1 MNHNS and CDR2 SASEGT. The CDR3 has 15 amino acids. Trimming left V 0 bases short and J 4 bases short, with 10 bases between. The CDR3 spells CASSEAAATKNIQYF. In DNA, the CDR3 is TGTGCCAGCAGTGAAGCAGCGGCAACTAAAAACATTCAGTACTTC.